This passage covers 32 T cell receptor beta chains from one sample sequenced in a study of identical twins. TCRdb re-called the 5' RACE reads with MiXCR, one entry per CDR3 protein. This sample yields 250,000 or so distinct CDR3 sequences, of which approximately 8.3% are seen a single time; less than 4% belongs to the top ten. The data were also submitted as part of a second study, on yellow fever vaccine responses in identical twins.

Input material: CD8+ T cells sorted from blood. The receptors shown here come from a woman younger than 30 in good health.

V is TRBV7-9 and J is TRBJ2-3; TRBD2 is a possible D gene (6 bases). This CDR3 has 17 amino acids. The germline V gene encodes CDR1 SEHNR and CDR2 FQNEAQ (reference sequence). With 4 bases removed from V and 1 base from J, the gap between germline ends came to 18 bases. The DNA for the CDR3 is TGTGCCAGCAGCTCAACCCAGGGAGGCATTGGCACAGATACGCAGTATTTT. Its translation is CASSSTQGGIGTDTQYF.

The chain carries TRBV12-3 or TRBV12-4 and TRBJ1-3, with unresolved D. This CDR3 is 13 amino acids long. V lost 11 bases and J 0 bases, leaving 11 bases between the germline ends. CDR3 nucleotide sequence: TGTGCCTTAGCCAGGCTCTCTGGAAACACCATATATTTT. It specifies CALARLSGNTIYF.

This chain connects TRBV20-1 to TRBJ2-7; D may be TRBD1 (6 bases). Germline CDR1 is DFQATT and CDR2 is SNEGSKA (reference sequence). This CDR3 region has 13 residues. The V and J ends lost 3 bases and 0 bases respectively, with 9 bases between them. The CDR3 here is CSARARGSYEQYF. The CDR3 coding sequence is TGCAGTGCTAGGGCCAGGGGCTCCTACGAGCAGTACTTC.

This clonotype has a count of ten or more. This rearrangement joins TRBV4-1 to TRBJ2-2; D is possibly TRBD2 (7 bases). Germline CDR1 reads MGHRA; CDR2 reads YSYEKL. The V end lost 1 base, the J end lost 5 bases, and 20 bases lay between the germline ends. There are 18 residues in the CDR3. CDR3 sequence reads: CASSQGPKMGGGTGELFF. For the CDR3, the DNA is TGCGCCAGCAGCCAAGGACCCAAGATGGGAGGGGGAACCGGGGAGCTGTTTTTT.

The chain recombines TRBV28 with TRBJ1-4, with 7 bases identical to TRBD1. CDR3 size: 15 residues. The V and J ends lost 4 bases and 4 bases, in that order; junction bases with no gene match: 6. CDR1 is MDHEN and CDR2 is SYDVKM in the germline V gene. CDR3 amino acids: CASSSRTGDNEKLFF. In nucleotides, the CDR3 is TGTGCCAGCAGTTCTCGGACAGGAGATAATGAAAAACTGTTTTTT.

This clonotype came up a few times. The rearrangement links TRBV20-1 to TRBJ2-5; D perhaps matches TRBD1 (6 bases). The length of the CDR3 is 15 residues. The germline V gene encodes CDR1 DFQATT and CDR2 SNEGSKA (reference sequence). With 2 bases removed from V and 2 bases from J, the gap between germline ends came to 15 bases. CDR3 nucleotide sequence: TGCAGTGCTAGATTCAGGGGCCCCACACAAGAGACCCAGTACTTC. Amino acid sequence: CSARFRGPTQETQYF.

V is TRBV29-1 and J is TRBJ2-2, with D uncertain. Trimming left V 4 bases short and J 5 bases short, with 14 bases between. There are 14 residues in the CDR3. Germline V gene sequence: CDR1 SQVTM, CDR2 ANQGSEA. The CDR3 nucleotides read TGCAGCGTTGCGGCCGACCCGGAGACCGGGGAGCTGTTTTTT. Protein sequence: CSVAADPETGELFF.

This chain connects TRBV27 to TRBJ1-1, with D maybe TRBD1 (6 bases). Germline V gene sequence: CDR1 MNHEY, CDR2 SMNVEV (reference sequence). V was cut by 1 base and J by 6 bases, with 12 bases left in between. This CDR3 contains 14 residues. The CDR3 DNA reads TGTGCCAGCAGTTTATATACAGGGTCGGCTGAAGCTTTCTTT. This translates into CASSLYTGSAEAFF.

CDR3 loop: CAGLGLAGPETQYF. DNA for the CDR3: TGTGCCGGACTGGGACTAGCGGGGCCGGAGACCCAGTACTTC. The chain carries TRBV11-2 and TRBJ2-5; 13 bases are a match to TRBD2. There are 14 residues in the CDR3. Unmatched junction bases numbered 8, after V lost 11 bases and J lost 5 bases. Germline CDR1 is SGHAT and CDR2 is FQNNGV.

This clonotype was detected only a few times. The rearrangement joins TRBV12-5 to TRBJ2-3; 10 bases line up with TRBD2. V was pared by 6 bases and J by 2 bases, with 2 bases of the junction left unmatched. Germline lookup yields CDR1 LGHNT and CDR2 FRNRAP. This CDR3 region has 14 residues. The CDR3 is CASGGTSVTDTQYF. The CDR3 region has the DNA TGTGCTAGTGGGGGGACTAGCGTCACAGATACGCAGTATTTT.

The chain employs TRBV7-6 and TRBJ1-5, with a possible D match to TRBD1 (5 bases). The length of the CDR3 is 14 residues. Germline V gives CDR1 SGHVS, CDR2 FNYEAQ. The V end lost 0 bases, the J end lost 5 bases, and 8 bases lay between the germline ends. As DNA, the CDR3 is TGTGCCAGCAGCTTAGCGGGGGTCGATCAGCCCCAGCATTTT. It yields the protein CASSLAGVDQPQHF.

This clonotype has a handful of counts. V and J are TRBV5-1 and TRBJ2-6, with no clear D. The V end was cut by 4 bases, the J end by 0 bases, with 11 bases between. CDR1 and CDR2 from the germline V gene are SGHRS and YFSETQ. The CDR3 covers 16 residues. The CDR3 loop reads CASSGLLSSGANVLTF. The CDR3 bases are TGCGCCAGCAGCGGCCTTCTAAGCTCTGGGGCCAACGTCCTGACTTTC. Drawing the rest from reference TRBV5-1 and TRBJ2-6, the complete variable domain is KAGVTQTPRYLIKTRGQQVTLSCSPISGHRSVSWYQQTPGQGLQFLFEYFSETQRNKGNFPGRFSGRQFSNSRSEMNVSTLELGDSALYLCASSGLLSSGANVLTFGAGSRLTVL.

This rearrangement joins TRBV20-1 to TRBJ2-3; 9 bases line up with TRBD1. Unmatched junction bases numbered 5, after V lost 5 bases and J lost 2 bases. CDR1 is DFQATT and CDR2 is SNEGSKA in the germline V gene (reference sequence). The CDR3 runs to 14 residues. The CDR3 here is CSAGGQGFTDTQYF. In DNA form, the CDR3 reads TGCAGTGCTGGGGGACAGGGATTCACAGATACGCAGTATTTT.

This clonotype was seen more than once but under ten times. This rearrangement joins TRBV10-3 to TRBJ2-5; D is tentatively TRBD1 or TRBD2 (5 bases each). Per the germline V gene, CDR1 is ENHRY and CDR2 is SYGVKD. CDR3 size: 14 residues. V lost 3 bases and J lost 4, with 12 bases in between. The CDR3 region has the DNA TGTGCCATCAGTGACTCGCTTGGGGGAGAGACCCAGTACTTC. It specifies CAISDSLGGETQYF.

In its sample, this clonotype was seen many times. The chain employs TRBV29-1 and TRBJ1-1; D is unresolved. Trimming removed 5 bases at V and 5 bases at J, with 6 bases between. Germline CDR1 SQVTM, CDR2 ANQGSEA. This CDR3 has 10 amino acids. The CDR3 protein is CSVWDTEAFF. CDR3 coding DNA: TGCAGCGTTTGGGATACTGAAGCTTTCTTT.

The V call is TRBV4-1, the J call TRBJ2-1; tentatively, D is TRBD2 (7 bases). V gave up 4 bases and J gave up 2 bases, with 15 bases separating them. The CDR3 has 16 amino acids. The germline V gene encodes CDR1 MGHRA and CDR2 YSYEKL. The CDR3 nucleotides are TGCGCCAGCAGCCTCATGGGGGGGGGCACCTACAATGAGCAGTTCTTC. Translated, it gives CASSLMGGGTYNEQFF.

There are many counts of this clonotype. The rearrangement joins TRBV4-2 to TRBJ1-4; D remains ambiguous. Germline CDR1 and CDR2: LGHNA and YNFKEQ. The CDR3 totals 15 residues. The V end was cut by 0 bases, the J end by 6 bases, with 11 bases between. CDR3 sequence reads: CASSQDRGNDEKLFF. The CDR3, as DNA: TGTGCCAGCAGCCAAGATCGGGGAAATGATGAAAAACTGTTTTTT.

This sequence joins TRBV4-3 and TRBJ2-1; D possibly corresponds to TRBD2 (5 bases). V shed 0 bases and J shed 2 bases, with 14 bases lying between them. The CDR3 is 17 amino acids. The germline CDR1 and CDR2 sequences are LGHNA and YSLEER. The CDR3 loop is CASSQDMKIGTYNEQFF. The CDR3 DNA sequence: TGCGCCAGCAGCCAAGATATGAAAATCGGGACCTACAATGAGCAGTTCTTC.

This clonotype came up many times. The CDR3 sequence: CASSLTRVGNEKLFF. CDR3 sequence (DNA): TGTGCCAGCAGTTTAACCCGGGTTGGGAATGAAAAACTGTTTTTT. The rearrangement joins TRBV12-3 or TRBV12-4 to TRBJ1-4; D unresolved. CDR3 size: 15 residues. Trimming took off 2 bases at V and 5 bases at J, with 12 bases between the two ends.

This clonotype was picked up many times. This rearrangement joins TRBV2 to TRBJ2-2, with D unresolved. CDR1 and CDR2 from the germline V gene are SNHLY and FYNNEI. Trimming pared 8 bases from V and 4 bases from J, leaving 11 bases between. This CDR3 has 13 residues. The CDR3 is CASGPGPTGELFF. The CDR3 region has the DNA TGTGCCAGCGGACCAGGACCCACCGGGGAGCTGTTTTTT.

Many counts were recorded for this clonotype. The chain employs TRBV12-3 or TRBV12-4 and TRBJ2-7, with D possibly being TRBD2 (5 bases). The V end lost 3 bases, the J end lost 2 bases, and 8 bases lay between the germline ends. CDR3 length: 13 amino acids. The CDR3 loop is CASSFGETYEQYF. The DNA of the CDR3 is TGTGCCAGCAGTTTCGGGGAAACCTACGAGCAGTACTTC.

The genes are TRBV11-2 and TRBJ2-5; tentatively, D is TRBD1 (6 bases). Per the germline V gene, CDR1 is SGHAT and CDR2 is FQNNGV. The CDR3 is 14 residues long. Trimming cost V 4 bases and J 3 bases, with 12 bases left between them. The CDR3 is CASSSTPGEETQYF. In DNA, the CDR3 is TGTGCCAGCAGCTCAACCCCAGGGGAAGAGACCCAGTACTTC.

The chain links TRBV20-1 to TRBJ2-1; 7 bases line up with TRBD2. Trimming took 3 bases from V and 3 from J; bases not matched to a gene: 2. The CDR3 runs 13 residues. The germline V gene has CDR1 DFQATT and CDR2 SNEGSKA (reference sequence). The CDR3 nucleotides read TGCAGTGCTAGGGGACTACGCTACAATGAGCAGTTCTTC. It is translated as CSARGLRYNEQFF.

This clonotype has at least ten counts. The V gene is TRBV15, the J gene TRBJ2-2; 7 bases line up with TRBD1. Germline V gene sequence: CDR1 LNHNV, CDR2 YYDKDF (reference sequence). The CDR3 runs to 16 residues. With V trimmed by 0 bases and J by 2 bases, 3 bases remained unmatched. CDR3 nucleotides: TGTGCCACCAGCAGAGAGGGACAGACTAACACCGGGGAGCTGTTTTTT. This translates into CATSREGQTNTGELFF.

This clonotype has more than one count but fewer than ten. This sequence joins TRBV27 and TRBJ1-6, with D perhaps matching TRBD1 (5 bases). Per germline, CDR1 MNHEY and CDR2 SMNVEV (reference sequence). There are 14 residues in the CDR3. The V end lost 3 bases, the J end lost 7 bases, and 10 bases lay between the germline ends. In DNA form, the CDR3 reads TGTGCCAGCAGTTTCGCTGGGGCAAATTCACCCCTCCACTTT. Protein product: CASSFAGANSPLHF.

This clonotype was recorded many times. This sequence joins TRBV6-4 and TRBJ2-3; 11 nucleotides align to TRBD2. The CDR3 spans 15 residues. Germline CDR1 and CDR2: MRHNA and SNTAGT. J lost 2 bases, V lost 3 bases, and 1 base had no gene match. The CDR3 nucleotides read TGTGCCAGCAGTGATAGCGGGGGGGCCACAGATACGCAGTATTTT. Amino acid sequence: CASSDSGGATDTQYF.

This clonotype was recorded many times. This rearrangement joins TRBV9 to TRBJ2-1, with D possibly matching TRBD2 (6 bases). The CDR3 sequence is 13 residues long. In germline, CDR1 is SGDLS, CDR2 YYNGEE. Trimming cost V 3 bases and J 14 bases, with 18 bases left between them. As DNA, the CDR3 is TGTGCCAGCAGCGGACCTGCGGGACTCCAAAAGTTCTTC. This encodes CASSGPAGLQKFF.

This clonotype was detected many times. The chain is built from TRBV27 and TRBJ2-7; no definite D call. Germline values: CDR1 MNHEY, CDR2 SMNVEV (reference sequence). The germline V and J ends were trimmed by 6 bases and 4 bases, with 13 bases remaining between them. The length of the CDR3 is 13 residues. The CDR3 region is CASRLRRVYEQYF. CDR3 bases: TGTGCCAGCAGATTACGCCGGGTATACGAGCAGTACTTC.

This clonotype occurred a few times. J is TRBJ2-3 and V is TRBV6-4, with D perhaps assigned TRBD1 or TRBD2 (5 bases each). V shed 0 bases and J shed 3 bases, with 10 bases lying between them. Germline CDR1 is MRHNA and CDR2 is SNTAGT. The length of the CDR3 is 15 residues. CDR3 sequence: CASSDSRGQTDTQYF. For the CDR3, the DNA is TGTGCCAGCAGTGACTCGAGGGGTCAAACAGATACGCAGTATTTT.

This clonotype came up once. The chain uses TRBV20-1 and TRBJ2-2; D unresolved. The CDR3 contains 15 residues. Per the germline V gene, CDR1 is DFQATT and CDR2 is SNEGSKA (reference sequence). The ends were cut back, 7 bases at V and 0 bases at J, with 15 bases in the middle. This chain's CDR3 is CSVKTPGANTGELFF. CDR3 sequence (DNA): TGCAGTGTCAAAACGCCTGGGGCGAACACCGGGGAGCTGTTTTTT.

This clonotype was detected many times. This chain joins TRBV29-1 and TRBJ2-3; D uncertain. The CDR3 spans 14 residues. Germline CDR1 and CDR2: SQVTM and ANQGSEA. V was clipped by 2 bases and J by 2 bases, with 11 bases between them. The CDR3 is CSVEKRVLTDTQYF. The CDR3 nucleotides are TGCAGCGTTGAAAAGCGCGTCCTCACAGATACGCAGTATTTT.

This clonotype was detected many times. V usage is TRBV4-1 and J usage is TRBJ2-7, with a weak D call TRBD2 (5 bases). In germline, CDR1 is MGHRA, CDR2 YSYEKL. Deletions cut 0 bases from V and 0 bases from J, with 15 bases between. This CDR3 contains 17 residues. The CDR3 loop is CASSQDWSEGSSYEQYF. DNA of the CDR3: TGCGCCAGCAGCCAAGATTGGAGCGAGGGAAGCTCCTACGAGCAGTACTTC.